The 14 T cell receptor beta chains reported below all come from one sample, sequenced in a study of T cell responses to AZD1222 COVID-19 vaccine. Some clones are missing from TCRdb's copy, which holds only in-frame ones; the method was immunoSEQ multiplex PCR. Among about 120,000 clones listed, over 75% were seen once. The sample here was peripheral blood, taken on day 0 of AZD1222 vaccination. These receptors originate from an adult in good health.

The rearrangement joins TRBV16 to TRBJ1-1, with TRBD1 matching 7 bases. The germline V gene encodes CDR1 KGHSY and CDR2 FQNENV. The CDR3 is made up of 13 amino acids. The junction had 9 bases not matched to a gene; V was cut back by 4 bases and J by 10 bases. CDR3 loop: CASSPRGGILAFF. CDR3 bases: TGTGCCAGCAGCCCTCGAGGGGGCATTTTAGCTTTCTTT.

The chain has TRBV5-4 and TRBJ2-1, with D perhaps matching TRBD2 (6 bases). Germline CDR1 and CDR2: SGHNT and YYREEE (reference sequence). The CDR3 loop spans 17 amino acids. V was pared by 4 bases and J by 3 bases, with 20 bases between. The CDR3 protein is CASSQGPAGGDYNEQFF. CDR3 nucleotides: TGTGCCAGCAGCCAAGGTCCTGCGGGCGGGGACTACAATGAGCAGTTCTTC.

The CDR3 coding sequence is TGTGCCAGCAGTTACGACAGGGTATTAAATGAGCAGTTCTTC. It specifies CASSYDRVLNEQFF. This chain links TRBV6-5 with TRBJ2-1, with 7 positions matching TRBD1. Germline CDR1 MNHEY, CDR2 SVGAGI. J was trimmed by 7 bases and V by 2 bases; bases with no gene match: 5. The CDR3 contains 14 residues.

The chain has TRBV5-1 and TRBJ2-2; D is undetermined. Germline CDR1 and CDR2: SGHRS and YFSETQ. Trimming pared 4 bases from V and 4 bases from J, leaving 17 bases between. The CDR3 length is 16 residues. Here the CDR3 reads CASSPGIVSTTGELFF. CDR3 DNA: TGCGCCAGCAGCCCCGGCATAGTGTCCACCACCGGGGAGCTGTTTTTT.

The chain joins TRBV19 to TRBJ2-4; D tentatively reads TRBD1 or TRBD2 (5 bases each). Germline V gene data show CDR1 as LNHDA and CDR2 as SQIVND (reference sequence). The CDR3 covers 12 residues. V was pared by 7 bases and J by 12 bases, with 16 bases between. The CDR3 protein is CASTSVEGNQYF. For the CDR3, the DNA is TGTGCCAGTACATCGGTCGAGGGGAATCAGTACTTC.

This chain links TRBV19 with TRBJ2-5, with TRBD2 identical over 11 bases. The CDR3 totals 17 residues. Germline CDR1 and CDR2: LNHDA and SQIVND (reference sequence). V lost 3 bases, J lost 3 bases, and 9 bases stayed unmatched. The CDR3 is CASSITSGRLRKETQYF. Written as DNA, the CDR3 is TGTGCCAGTAGTATTACTAGCGGGAGATTACGGAAAGAGACCCAGTACTTC.

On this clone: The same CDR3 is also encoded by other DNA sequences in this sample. CDR3 residues: CASSSGRIYEQYF. The CDR3 DNA sequence: TGTGCCAGCAGCTCCGGACGGATCTACGAGCAGTACTTC. This chain joins TRBV7-9 and TRBJ2-7; D is uncertain. The germline gives CDR1 SEHNR, CDR2 FQNEAQ (reference sequence). This CDR3 is built from 13 residues. Trimming stripped 4 bases from V and 3 bases from J, with 10 bases between.

The CDR3 bases are TGTGCCAGCAGCCACGGCAGGGACTCCTACGAGCAGTACTTC. It yields the protein CASSHGRDSYEQYF. V and J are TRBV3-1 (or the pseudogene TRBV3-2) and TRBJ2-7; the D gene is possibly TRBD1 (5 bases). In germline, CDR1 is LGHDT, CDR2 YNNKEL (reference sequence). The CDR3 loop spans 14 amino acids. Trimming stripped 3 bases from V and 0 bases from J, with 9 bases between.

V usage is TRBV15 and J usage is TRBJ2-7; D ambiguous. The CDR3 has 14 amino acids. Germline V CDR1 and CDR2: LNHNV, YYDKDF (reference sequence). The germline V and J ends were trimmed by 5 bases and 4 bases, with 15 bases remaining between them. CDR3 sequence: CATSLGLGLYEQYF. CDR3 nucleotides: TGTGCCACCAGCTTAGGGTTGGGGTTATACGAGCAGTACTTC.

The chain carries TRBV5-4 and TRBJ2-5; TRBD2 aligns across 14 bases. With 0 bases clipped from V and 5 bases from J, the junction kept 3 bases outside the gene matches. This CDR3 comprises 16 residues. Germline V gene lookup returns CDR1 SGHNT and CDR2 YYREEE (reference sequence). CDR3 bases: TGTGCCAGCAGCTTGGAGGGGACTAGCGGGAGTGAGACCCAGTACTTC. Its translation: CASSLEGTSGSETQYF.

The DNA of the CDR3 is TGTGCCACCAGTGATTTGAAACTAGCGGGAGAAGTAAATGAGCAGTTCTTC. Its translation: CATSDLKLAGEVNEQFF. The J gene is TRBJ2-1, the V gene TRBV24-1; 11 bases are shared with TRBD2. Trimming at V came to 0 bases and at J to 7 bases, leaving 7 bases not matched to a gene. The CDR3 is made up of 17 amino acids. The germline V gene has CDR1 KGHDR and CDR2 SFDVKD.

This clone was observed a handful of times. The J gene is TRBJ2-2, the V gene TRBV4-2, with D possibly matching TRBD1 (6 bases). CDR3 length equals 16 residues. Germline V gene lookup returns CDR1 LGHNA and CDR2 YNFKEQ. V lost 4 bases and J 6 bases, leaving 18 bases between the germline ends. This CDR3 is CASSRMVSGVAGELFF. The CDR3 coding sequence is TGTGCCAGCAGCCGAATGGTCTCAGGGGTCGCCGGGGAGCTGTTTTTT.

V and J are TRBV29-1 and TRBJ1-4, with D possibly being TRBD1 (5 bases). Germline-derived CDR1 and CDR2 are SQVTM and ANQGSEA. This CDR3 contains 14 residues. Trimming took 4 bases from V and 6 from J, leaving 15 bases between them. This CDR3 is CSVVGPGSYEKLFF. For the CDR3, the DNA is TGCAGCGTTGTAGGGCCAGGGAGTTATGAAAAACTGTTTTTT.

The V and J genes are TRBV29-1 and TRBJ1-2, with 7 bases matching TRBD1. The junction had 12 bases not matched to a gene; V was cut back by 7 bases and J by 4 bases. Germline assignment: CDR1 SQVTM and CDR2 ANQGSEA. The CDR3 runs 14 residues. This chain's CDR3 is CSGDRAPSSYGYTF. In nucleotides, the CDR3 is TGCAGCGGAGACAGGGCCCCTTCTTCCTATGGCTACACCTTC.